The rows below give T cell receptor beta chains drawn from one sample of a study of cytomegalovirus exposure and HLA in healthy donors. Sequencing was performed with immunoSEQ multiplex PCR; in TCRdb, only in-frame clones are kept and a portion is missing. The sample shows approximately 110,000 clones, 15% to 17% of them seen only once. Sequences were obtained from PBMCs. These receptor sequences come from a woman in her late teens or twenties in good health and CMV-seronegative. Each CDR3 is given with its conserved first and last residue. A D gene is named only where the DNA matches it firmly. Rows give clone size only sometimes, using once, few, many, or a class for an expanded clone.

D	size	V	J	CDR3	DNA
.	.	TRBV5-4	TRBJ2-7	CASSFGQLPYEQYF	TGTGCCAGCAGCTTTGGGCAGCTACCCTACGAGCAGTACTTC
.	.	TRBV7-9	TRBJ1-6	CASSSVANSPLHF	TGTGCCAGCAGCTCGGTAGCTAATTCACCCCTCCACTTT
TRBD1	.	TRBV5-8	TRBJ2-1	CASSLYRGTGSYNEQFF	TGTGCCAGCAGCTTATACCGGGGGACAGGTTCTTACAATGAGCAGTTCTTC
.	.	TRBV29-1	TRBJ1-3	CSAMTGERNLLF	TGCAGCGCCATGACAGGAGAAAGAAACCTTTTATTT
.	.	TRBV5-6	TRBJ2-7	CASSSVSGQGTYEQYF	TGTGCCAGCAGCTCCGTCTCGGGACAAGGGACCTACGAGCAGTACTTC
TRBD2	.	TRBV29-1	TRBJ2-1	CSAGIAGGQGGEQFF	TGCAGCGCCGGTATAGCGGGGGGGCAAGGTGGGGAGCAGTTCTTC
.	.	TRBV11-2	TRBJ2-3	CASSLDPRSLDTQYF	TGTGCCAGCAGCTTAGACCCCCGTAGCCTGGATACGCAGTATTTT
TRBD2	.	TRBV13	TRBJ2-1	CASSFGLAGYNEQFF	TGTGCCAGCAGCTTCGGGCTAGCGGGCTACAATGAGCAGTTCTTC
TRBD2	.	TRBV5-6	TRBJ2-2	CASSGPGLAGGYTGELFF	TGTGCCAGCAGCGGACCTGGACTAGCGGGAGGATACACCGGGGAGCTGTTTTTT
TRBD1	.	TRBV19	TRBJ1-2	CASTVITGAAGGYTF	TGTGCCAGTACCGTAATCACAGGGGCGGCCGGCGGCTACACCTTC
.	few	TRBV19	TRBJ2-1	CASTRGMYNEQFF	TGTGCCAGTACCAGGGGTATGTACAATGAGCAGTTCTTC
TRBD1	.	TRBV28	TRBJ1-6	CASSPQGGYNSPLHF	TGTGCCAGCTCCCCCCAGGGGGGATATAATTCACCCCTCCACTTT
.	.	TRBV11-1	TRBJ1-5	CASRHTGYDQPQHF	TGTGCCAGCAGACATACAGGGTATGATCAGCCCCAGCATTTT
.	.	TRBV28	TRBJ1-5	CASRQRTGSNQPQHF	TGTGCCAGCAGGCAACGTACAGGGAGCAATCAGCCCCAGCATTTT
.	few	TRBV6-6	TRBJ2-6	CASHSATSGANVLTF	TGTGCCAGCCATAGCGCAACCTCTGGGGCCAACGTCCTGACTTTC
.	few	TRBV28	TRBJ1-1	CASSLGSMNTEAFF	TGTGCCAGCAGTTTAGGTAGTATGAACACTGAAGCTTTCTTT
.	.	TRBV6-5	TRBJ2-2	CASSRGTGELFF	TGTGCCAGCAGTCGAGGGACCGGGGAGCTGTTTTTT
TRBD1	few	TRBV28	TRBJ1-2	CASSQRQGAVYGYTF	TGTGCCAGCAGCCAAAGACAGGGGGCGGTCTATGGCTACACCTTC
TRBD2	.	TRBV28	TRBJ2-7	CASRPGGGGNSYEQYF	TGTGCCAGCCGCCCGGGCGGCGGGGGAAACTCCTACGAGCAGTACTTC
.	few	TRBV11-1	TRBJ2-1	CASSLAGLYNEQFF	TGTGCCAGCAGCCTGGCGGGGCTGTACAATGAGCAGTTCTTC
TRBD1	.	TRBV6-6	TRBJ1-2	CASSYSGTANYGYTF	TGTGCCAGCAGTTACTCGGGGACAGCCAACTATGGCTACACCTTC
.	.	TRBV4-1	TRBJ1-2	CASSQVQQAARDGYTF	TGCGCCAGCAGCCAAGTTCAGCAGGCCGCAAGAGATGGCTACACCTTC
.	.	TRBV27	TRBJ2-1	CASSPPYSRDNEQFF	TGTGCCAGCAGTCCGCCGTATAGTCGGGACAATGAGCAGTTCTTC
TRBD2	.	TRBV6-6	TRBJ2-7	CASSYKVAGGTDEQYF	TGTGCCAGCAGTTACAAGGTAGCGGGAGGGACGGACGAGCAGTACTTC
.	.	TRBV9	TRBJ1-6	CASSDPGSSYNSPLHF	TGTGCCAGCAGCGATCCGGGGAGCTCCTATAATTCACCCCTCCACTTT
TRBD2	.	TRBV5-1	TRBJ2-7	CASSLTGGGREQYF	TGCGCCAGCAGCTTGACTGGGGGAGGGCGCGAGCAGTACTTC
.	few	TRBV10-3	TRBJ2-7	CAISTGKSARTYEQYF	TGTGCCATCAGTACAGGGAAGTCGGCTAGAACCTACGAGCAGTACTTC
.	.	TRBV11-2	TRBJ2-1	CASVRDSYNEQFF	TGTGCCAGCGTCCGCGACTCCTACAATGAGCAGTTCTTC
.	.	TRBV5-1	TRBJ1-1	CASTSKPNTEAFF	TGCGCCAGCACGAGTAAACCGAACACTGAAGCTTTCTTT
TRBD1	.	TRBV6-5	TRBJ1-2	CASSRDRVGYGYTF	TGTGCCAGCAGCAGGGACAGGGTCGGCTATGGCTACACCTTC
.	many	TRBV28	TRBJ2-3	CASSQISRLITDTQYF	TGTGCCAGCAGCCAGATCTCAAGACTAATCACAGATACGCAGTATTTT
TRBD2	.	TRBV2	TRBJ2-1	CASTSEAGGLKYNEQFF	TGTGCCAGCACGTCCGAAGCGGGGGGCCTAAAATACAATGAGCAGTTCTTC
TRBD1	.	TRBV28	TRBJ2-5	CASSLWEGVEGQGLEETQYF	TGTGCCAGCAGTTTATGGGAGGGGGTGGAAGGACAGGGGTTGGAGGAGACCCAGTACTTC
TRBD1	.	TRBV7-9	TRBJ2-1	CASSLETGTGDYNEQFF	TGTGCCAGCAGCTTAGAAACCGGGACAGGGGACTACAATGAGCAGTTCTTC
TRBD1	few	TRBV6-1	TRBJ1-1	CASSEGGGRGRNTEAFF	TGTGCCAGCAGTGAAGGTGGGGGCAGGGGGAGAAACACTGAAGCTTTCTTT
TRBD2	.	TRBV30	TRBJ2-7	CAWAGLAGGSEQYF	TGTGCCTGGGCAGGACTAGCGGGAGGTAGCGAGCAGTACTTC
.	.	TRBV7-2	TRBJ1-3	CASSRLGSRVAGNTIYF	TGTGCCAGCAGTCGCCTCGGGAGCAGGGTAGCTGGAAACACCATATATTTT
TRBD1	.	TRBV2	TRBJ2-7	CASSPGAGTVHEQYF	TGTGCCAGCAGTCCCGGAGCAGGGACAGTCCACGAGCAGTACTTC
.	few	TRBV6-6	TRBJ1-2	CASSGGTGIYGYTF	TGTGCCAGCAGCGGAGGTACAGGGATATATGGCTACACCTTC
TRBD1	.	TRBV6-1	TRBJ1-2	CASTTTGGWGYTF	TGTGCCAGCACCACCACAGGGGGTTGGGGCTACACCTTC
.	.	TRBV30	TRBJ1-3	CAWSGFTGNTIYF	TGTGCCTGGAGTGGATTCACAGGAAACACCATATATTTT
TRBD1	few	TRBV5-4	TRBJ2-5	CASSLDGTGGEKTQYF	TGTGCCAGCAGCTTGGATGGGACAGGGGGCGAAAAGACCCAGTACTTC
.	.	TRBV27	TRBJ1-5	CASKRGKTNQPQHF	TGTGCCAGCAAAAGGGGGAAGACGAATCAGCCCCAGCATTTT
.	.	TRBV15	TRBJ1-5	CATSRDPTDRLYSNQPQHF	TGTGCCACCAGCAGAGACCCCACCGACAGGCTATATAGCAATCAGCCCCAGCATTTT
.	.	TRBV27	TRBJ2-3	CASSLISGRDTQYF	TGTGCCAGCAGTTTGATTAGCGGACGGGATACGCAGTATTTT
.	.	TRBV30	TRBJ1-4	CAWSKQAPRGLFF	TGTGCCTGGAGTAAACAGGCCCCAAGGGGACTGTTTTTT
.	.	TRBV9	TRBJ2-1	CASSVELRSYNEQFF	TGTGCCAGCAGCGTAGAGCTTCGCTCCTACAATGAGCAGTTCTTC
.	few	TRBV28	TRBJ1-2	CAITPGHPYGYTF	TGTGCCATTACTCCGGGACACCCCTATGGCTACACCTTC
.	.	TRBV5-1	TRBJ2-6	CASSLVLGPNSGANVLTF	TGCGCCAGCAGCTTGGTTTTGGGCCCTAACTCTGGGGCCAACGTCCTGACTTTC
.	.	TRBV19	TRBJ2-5	CASSIATGTQYF	TGTGCCAGTAGTATAGCGACTGGGACCCAGTACTTC
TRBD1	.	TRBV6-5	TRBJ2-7	CASTGQDSYEQYF	TGTGCCAGCACCGGACAGGACTCCTACGAGCAGTACTTC
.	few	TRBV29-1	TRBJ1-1	CSVVTDSVGSAFF	TGCAGCGTCGTGACAGACAGTGTCGGTTCGGCTTTCTTT
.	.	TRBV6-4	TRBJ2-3	CASSDSSRVTDTQYF	TGTGCCAGCAGTGACTCAAGCAGGGTCACAGATACGCAGTATTTT